Only a few counts were recorded for the clone carrying this T cell receptor (beta chain). Its antigen remains unidentified. The sample belongs to a study of T cell responses to AZD1222 COVID-19 vaccine. Study as a whole: Second-dose timings of about 4 or about 12 weeks were pooled.

Produced via immunoSEQ multiplex PCR; TCRdb's table is partial and in-frame only. The data contain 110,000 or so clones, more than 75% of them seen just once; the ten biggest clones take up 9.5% to 15%. Points from the study as a whole: The donor group comprised mostly white British people and more females; the analysis possibly underestimated clonal diversity. As reported, nearly half of all spike-specific TCRs target variant regions that are unmutated.

Germline CDR1 reads MNHEY; CDR2 reads SVGAGI. Trimming cost V 6 bases and J 6 bases; bases outside gene matches: 7. This CDR3 is 13 amino acids long. The material was peripheral blood, obtained on day 0 of AZD1222 vaccination. This TCR was recovered from an adult in good health. This chain connects TRBV6-5 to TRBJ1-2, with 7 bases identical to TRBD1. The CDR3 reads CASRGQKGDGYTF. The CDR3 nucleotides are TGTGCCAGCAGGGGACAGAAAGGAGATGGCTACACCTTC.